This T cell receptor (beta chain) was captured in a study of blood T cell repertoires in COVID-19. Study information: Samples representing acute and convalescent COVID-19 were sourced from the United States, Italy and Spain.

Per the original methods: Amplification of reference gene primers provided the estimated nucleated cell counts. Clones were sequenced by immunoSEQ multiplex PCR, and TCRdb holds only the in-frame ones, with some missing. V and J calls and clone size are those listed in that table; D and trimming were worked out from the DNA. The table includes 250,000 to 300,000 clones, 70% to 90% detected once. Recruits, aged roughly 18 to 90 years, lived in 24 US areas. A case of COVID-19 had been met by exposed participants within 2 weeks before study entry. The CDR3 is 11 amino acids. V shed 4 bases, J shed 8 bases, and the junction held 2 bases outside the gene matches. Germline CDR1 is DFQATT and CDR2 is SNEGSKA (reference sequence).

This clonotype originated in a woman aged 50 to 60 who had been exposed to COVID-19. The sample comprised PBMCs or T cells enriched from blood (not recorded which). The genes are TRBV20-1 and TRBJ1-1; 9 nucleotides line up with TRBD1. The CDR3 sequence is CSATDRGEAFF. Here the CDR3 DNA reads TGCAGTGCTACGGACAGGGGCGAAGCTTTCTTT.